This T cell receptor beta chain was captured in a study of blood T cell repertoires in COVID-19. Generated by immunoSEQ multiplex PCR, the TCRdb table keeps only in-frame clones and is missing some. Of more than 400,000 clones in the sample, about nine tenths were seen once. This TCR was sampled from a man in his late teens or twenties who had recovered from COVID-19. What was sequenced was PBMCs or T cells enriched from blood (not recorded which).

The CDR3 DNA is TGTGCCAGCAGCTACCTGGACACGTTGAACACTGAAGCTTTCTTT. Translating gives CASSYLDTLNTEAFF. This sequence joins TRBV11-3 and TRBJ1-1, with D maybe TRBD1 (5 bases). The germline CDR1 and CDR2 sequences are SGHNT and YENEEA. The CDR3 runs 15 residues. V was clipped by 4 bases and J by 0 bases, with 12 bases between them.